The TCR beta chain under discussion was sequenced for a study of CD8+ T cells in alopecia areata. General study results and limits: Relative to normal scalp, lesional scalp, especially alopecia totalis/universalis, showed higher clonality.

The CDR3 has 12 residues. V was shortened by 3 bases and J by 8 bases, with 10 bases between the two germline ends. CDR1 and CDR2 (germline): MGHRA, YSYEKL. A remark on this clone: Its antigen is undetermined.

As the sequencing template, cDNA was produced by extracting RNA and reverse transcribing it. Clones were read by immunoSEQ multiplex PCR, and TCRdb kept only the in-frame ones, dropping some. The sample holds 65,000 to 100,000 clones, 51% seen once. The sequence was collected from a human donor with alopecia areata. Sequencing was done on a sample of NKG2D-high CD8+ T cells sorted from blood. The rearrangement links TRBV4-1 to TRBJ1-1; D remains ambiguous. The CDR3, as DNA: TGCGCCAGCAGCCAGGCCCTTGGAGAAGCTTTCTTT. This translates into CASSQALGEAFF.